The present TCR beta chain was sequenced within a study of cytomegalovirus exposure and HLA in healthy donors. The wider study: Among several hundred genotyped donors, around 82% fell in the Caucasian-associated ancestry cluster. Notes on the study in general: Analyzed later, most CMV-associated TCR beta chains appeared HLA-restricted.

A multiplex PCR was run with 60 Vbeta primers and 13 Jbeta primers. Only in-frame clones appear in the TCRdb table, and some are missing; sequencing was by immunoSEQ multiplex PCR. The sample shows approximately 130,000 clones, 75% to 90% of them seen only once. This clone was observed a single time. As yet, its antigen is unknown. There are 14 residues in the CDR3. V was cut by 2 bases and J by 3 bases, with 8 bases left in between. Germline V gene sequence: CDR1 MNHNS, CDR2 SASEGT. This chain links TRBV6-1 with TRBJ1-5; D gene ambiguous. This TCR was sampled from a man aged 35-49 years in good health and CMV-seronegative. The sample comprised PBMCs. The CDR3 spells CASSENAINQPQHF. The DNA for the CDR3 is TGTGCCAGCAGTGAAAACGCTATCAATCAGCCCCAGCATTTT.